These 5 T cell receptor beta chains originate from one sample sequenced in a study of OX40 agonist ivuxolimab in advanced cancers. Generated by immunoSEQ multiplex PCR, the TCRdb table keeps only in-frame clones and is missing some. Here the sample spans roughly 58,000 clones, around 85% being singletons. Sequenced material: CD4+ or CD8+ T cells sorted from blood, taken in a trial of the OX40 agonist ivuxolimab. The receptor source for this set is an adult with an advanced solid tumor such as melanoma, head and neck, liver or kidney cancer.

The chain joins TRBV30 to TRBJ1-3, with a tentative D call TRBD1 (6 bases). Trimming shortened V by 4 bases and J by 3 bases, and 10 bases separated the two germline ends. The CDR3 loop spans 13 amino acids. The germline V gene has CDR1 GTSNPN and CDR2 SVGIG (reference sequence). For the CDR3, the DNA is TGTGCCTGGACCGGGGGCGGTGGAAACACCATATATTTT. It yields the protein CAWTGGGGNTIYF.

The rearrangement links TRBV5-1 to TRBJ2-5; 15 nucleotides match TRBD2. Per the germline V gene, CDR1 is SGHRS and CDR2 is YFSETQ. V trimming: 4 bases; J trimming: 5 bases; junction bases outside the gene matches: 6. This CDR3 is built from 16 residues. The CDR3: CASSKGLAGGDETQYF. CDR3 DNA: TGCGCCAGCAGCAAGGGACTAGCGGGGGGAGACGAGACCCAGTACTTC.

This chain uses TRBV7-9 with TRBJ2-7; 7 bases are a match to TRBD1. The CDR3 is made up of 17 amino acids. V dropped 4 bases and J dropped 1; count of bases not matched to a gene: 13. Germline CDR1 and CDR2: SEHNR and FQNEAQ (reference sequence). Here the CDR3 reads CASSSKTGTVNSYEQYF. The CDR3 DNA is TGTGCCAGCAGCTCAAAAACCGGGACAGTAAATTCCTACGAGCAGTACTTC.

The chain combines TRBV11-3 with TRBJ2-2; 9 positions agree with TRBD1. V dropped 5 bases and J dropped 6; count of bases not matched to a gene: 4. The CDR3 is made up of 14 amino acids. The germline V gene encodes CDR1 SGHNT and CDR2 YENEEA. CDR3 loop: CASSAWDRAGELFF. CDR3 sequence (DNA): TGTGCCAGCAGCGCATGGGACAGGGCCGGGGAGCTGTTTTTT.

The count of this clone is one. This chain connects TRBV30 to TRBJ1-3, with a weak D call TRBD1 (5 bases). CDR3 length: 13 residues. The V gene's germline CDR1 is GTSNPN and CDR2 SVGIG (reference sequence). V lost 1 base and J lost 4, with 8 bases in between. The CDR3 loop reads CAWSGGDGNTIYF. The CDR3 DNA is TGTGCCTGGAGTGGAGGGGACGGAAACACCATATATTTT.